The 18 T cell receptor beta chains presented below share a single source sample, sequenced in a study of spatial heterogeneity in lung cancer (dated by TCRdb to between 2018 and 2020). Libraries came from 5' RACE. The instrument given in TCRdb is NextSeq 500. TCRdb passed the public sequencing reads through fastp at Q25 and MiXCR, retaining productive beta sequences. Every distinct CDR3 protein forms one entry, paired with its most common genes and DNA. The sample includes roughly 21,000 distinct CDR3 sequences, with around 3.2% observed a single time. The top ten clones comprise 29% of the sample. The time point label, as the study defines it: sample taken at primary tumor resection. This material consisted of PBMCs, taken at surgery. These receptors all stem from a female donor with early-stage non-small cell lung cancer.

This clonotype was counted many times. This chain links TRBV13 with TRBJ2-1, with 8 bases that match TRBD2. CDR1 and CDR2 (germline): PRHDT, FYEKMQ (reference sequence). Losses at the gene ends were 4 bases for V and 6 bases for J; bases not matched to a gene: 8. CDR3 length: 15 amino acids. The CDR3 sequence: CASSSPGLVGNEQFF. The CDR3 DNA sequence: TGTGCCAGCAGCTCCCCGGGACTAGTTGGCAATGAGCAGTTCTTC.

The table lists this clonotype with many counts. The CDR3 DNA reads TGTGCCAGCAGCATTTACAGGGGCGAGCAGTACTTC. Protein product: CASSIYRGEQYF. The chain employs TRBV11-1 and TRBJ2-7, with 7 bases fitting TRBD1. This CDR3 contains 12 residues. The germline V gene has CDR1 SGHAT and CDR2 FQDESV (reference sequence). Germline trimming cut 5 bases from V and 6 bases from J; bases unmatched to any gene: 4.

This clonotype was recorded many times. This chain joins TRBV7-9 and TRBJ2-3; a possible D gene is TRBD1 (6 bases). The germline V gene encodes CDR1 SEHNR and CDR2 FQNEAQ (reference sequence). This CDR3 is 15 amino acids long. The V gene lost 4 bases and the J gene lost 4 bases, with 15 bases spanning the gap. The CDR3 here is CASSSVIGGPDTQYF. The CDR3 region has the DNA TGTGCCAGCAGCTCAGTCATTGGGGGCCCAGATACGCAGTATTTT.

This clonotype was counted ten times or more. The CDR3 bases are TGTGCCAGCATGTACAGGGGGGTGAGGAACACAGATACGCAGTATTTT. Protein: CASMYRGVRNTDTQYF. V usage is TRBV2 and J usage is TRBJ2-3, with TRBD1 identical over 8 bases. The CDR3 sequence is 16 residues long. V shed 7 bases and J 2 bases; nucleotides not matched to a gene: 11. CDR1 is SNHLY and CDR2 is FYNNEI in the germline V gene.

This clonotype appeared many times. This chain joins TRBV29-1 and TRBJ1-3; D remains ambiguous. The CDR3 totals 15 residues. V shed 3 bases and J shed 0 bases, with 12 bases lying between them. Germline V CDR1 and CDR2: SQVTM, ANQGSEA. The CDR3 region is CSVEVWGFSGNTIYF. The CDR3 DNA sequence: TGCAGCGTTGAGGTATGGGGATTCTCTGGAAACACCATATATTTT.

With regard to this clonotype: This may come from a read error, since a much larger clone is one base off. The V call is TRBV5-1, the J call TRBJ1-5; D is undetermined. Germline V CDR1 and CDR2: SGHRS, YFSETQ. The CDR3 is 14 amino acids. CDR3 in amino acids: CASSLAEGGQPRHF. CDR3 in DNA: TGCGCCAGCAGCTTGGCGGAAGGTGGTCAGCCCCGGCATTTT.

There are many counts of this clonotype. V is TRBV20-1 and J is TRBJ1-6, with unresolved D. Germline loops: CDR1 DFQATT, CDR2 SNEGSKA (reference sequence). The V end lost 0 bases, the J end lost 7 bases, and 10 bases lay between the germline ends. The CDR3 loop spans 14 amino acids. CDR3 amino acids: CSARDGLRNSPLHF. CDR3 nucleotides: TGCAGTGCTAGAGATGGTTTGAGGAATTCACCCCTCCACTTT.

This clonotype was seen repeatedly, ten times or more. The genes are TRBV25-1 and TRBJ2-7; 7 bases are a match to TRBD2. Trimming cost V 5 bases and J 6 bases; bases outside gene matches: 4. Germline CDR1 is MGHDK and CDR2 is SYGVNS. The CDR3 has 12 residues. The CDR3 region is CASSTGRLEQYF. CDR3 coding DNA: TGTGCCAGCAGTACCGGGAGGCTCGAGCAGTACTTC.

This clonotype appeared many times. This chain connects TRBV14 to TRBJ1-1; D not certain. The V end lost 3 bases, the J end lost 5 bases, and 7 bases lay between the germline ends. Germline CDR1 is SGHDN and CDR2 is FVKESK. The CDR3 loop spans 12 amino acids. The CDR3 loop reads CASSQRETEAFF. The CDR3 region has the DNA TGTGCCAGCAGCCAGCGGGAGACTGAAGCTTTCTTT.

This clonotype came up many times. J is TRBJ2-1 and V is TRBV7-8; weak D call: TRBD2 (6 bases). Per germline, CDR1 SGHVS and CDR2 FQNEAQ. The CDR3 spans 14 residues. The V end lost 4 bases, the J end lost 2 bases, and 9 bases lay between the germline ends. CDR3 bases: TGTGCCAGCAGCTCCTGGACTACCTACAATGAGCAGTTCTTC. Its translation: CASSSWTTYNEQFF.

At least ten counts were recorded for this clonotype. This sequence joins TRBV12-3 or TRBV12-4 and TRBJ1-2, with no clear D. This CDR3 spans 12 amino acids. V lost 7 bases, J lost 2 bases, and 8 bases lay in between. This CDR3 reads CASIEYNYGYTF. The CDR3 nucleotides read TGTGCCAGCATTGAGTACAACTATGGCTACACCTTC.

V usage is TRBV12-3 or TRBV12-4 and J usage is TRBJ2-5, with 8 bases lining up with TRBD1. The CDR3 extends over 15 amino acids. V shed 6 bases, J shed 4 bases, and the junction held 10 bases outside the gene matches. The CDR3 is CASRGTQGATETQYF. The CDR3 nucleotides are TGTGCCAGCAGGGGAACCCAGGGGGCTACAGAGACCCAGTACTTC.

This clonotype was picked up many times. This chain joins TRBV27 and TRBJ2-7; D uncertain. V was pared by 5 bases and J by 1 base, with 9 bases between. This CDR3 contains 13 residues. Germline V gene lookup returns CDR1 MNHEY and CDR2 SMNVEV (reference sequence). CDR3 in DNA: TGTGCCAGCAGTCATGGACCGTCCTACGAGCAGTACTTC. Residues: CASSHGPSYEQYF.

This clonotype was observed at least ten times. In DNA form, the CDR3 reads TGTGCCAGCAGTGGGGGGACATCGCAAAGGGGTAAACTGTTTTTT. It encodes CASSGGTSQRGKLFF. This chain links TRBV12-3 or TRBV12-4 with TRBJ1-4; TRBD1 is a possible D gene (6 bases). The CDR3 runs 15 residues. With 5 bases removed from V and 11 bases from J, the gap between germline ends came to 21 bases.

This clonotype was recorded many times. The chain is built from TRBV18 and TRBJ2-5, with 9 bases aligning to TRBD1. J lost 4 bases, V lost 3 bases, and 3 bases had no gene match. Germline V gene data show CDR1 as KGHSH and CDR2 as LQKENI. This CDR3 is built from 14 residues. The CDR3 sequence is CASSPETGGETQYF. The CDR3 nucleotides are TGTGCCAGCTCACCTGAGACAGGGGGAGAGACCCAGTACTTC.

This clonotype occurred many times. J is TRBJ2-7 and V is TRBV27; no reliable D call. This CDR3 is 12 amino acids long. V dropped 1 base and J dropped 3 bases, with 4 bases sitting between them. The germline CDR1 and CDR2 sequences are MNHEY and SMNVEV (reference sequence). DNA of the CDR3: TGTGCCAGCAGTTTATACGGCTACGAGCAGTACTTC. It yields the protein CASSLYGYEQYF.

This clonotype came up many times. The rearrangement joins TRBV29-1 to TRBJ2-1; 9 bases are a match to TRBD2. CDR1 and CDR2 from the germline V gene are SQVTM and ANQGSEA. The CDR3 totals 15 residues. V lost 5 bases and J lost 0; bases outside the gene matches: 5. CDR3 amino acids: CSVLTSGSSYNEQFF. CDR3 DNA sequence: TGCAGCGTTCTGACTAGCGGAAGCTCCTACAATGAGCAGTTCTTC.

This clonotype was observed many times. This chain connects TRBV14 to TRBJ2-1, with D possibly being TRBD1 (6 bases). The CDR3 spans 13 residues. Germline assignment: CDR1 SGHDN and CDR2 FVKESK. Trimming pared 5 bases from V and 6 bases from J, leaving 11 bases between. The CDR3 nucleotides read TGTGCCAGCAGCGACAGGACAGTCAATGAGCAGTTCTTC. The encoded protein is CASSDRTVNEQFF.